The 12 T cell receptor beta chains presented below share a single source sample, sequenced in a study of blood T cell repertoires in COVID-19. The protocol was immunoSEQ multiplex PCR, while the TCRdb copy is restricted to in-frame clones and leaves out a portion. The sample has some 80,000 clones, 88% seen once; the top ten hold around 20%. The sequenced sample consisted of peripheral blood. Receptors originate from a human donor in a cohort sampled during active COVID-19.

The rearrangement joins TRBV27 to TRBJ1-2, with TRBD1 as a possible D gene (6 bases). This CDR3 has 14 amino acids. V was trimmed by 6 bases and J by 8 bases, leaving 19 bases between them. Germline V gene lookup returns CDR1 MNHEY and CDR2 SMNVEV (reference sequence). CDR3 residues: CASRQRQARSGYTF. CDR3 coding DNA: TGTGCCAGCAGACAAAGACAGGCGAGGAGCGGCTACACCTTC.

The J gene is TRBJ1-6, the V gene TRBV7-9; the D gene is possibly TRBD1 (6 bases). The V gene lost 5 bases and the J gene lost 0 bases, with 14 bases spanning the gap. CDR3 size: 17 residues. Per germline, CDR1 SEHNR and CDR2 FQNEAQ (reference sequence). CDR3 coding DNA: TGTGCCAGCAGCCAAACGGGACACCACTCCTATAATTCACCCCTCCACTTT. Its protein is CASSQTGHHSYNSPLHF. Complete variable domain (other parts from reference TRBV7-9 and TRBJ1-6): DTGVSQNPRHKITKRGQNVTFRCDPISEHNRLYWYRQTLGQGPEFLTYFQNEAQLEKSRLLSDRFSAERPKGSFSTLEIQRTEQGDSAMYLCASSQTGHHSYNSPLHFGNGTRLTVT.

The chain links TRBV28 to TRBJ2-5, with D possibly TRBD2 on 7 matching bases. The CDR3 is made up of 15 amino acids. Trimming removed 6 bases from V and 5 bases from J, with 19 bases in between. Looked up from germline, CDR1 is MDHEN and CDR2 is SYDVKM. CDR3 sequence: CASSYTPRGGETQYF. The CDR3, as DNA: TGTGCCAGCAGCTACACCCCTAGGGGGGGGGAGACCCAGTACTTC.

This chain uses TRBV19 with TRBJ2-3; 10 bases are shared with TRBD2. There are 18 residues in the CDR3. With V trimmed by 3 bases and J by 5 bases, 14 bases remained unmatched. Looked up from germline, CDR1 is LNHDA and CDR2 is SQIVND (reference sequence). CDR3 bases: TGTGCCAGTAGTATCTCTAGCGGGGGCCCAATCGGGAGAGATACGCAGTATTTT. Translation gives CASSISSGGPIGRDTQYF.

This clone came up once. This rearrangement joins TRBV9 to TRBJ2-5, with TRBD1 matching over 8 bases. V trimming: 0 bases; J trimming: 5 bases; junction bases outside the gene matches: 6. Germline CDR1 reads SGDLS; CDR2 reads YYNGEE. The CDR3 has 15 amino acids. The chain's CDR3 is CASSVVGTGGETQYF. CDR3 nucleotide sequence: TGTGCCAGCAGCGTAGTGGGGACAGGAGGGGAGACCCAGTACTTC.

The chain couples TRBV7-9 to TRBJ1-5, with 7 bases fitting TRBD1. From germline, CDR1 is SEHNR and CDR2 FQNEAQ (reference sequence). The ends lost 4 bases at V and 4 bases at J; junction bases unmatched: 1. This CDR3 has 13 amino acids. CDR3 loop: CASSSQGNQPQHF. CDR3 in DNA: TGTGCCAGCAGCTCACAGGGGAATCAGCCCCAGCATTTT. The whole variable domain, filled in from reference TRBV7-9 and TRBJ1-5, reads DTGVSQNPRHKITKRGQNVTFRCDPISEHNRLYWYRQTLGQGPEFLTYFQNEAQLEKSRLLSDRFSAERPKGSFSTLEIQRTEQGDSAMYLCASSSQGNQPQHFGDGTRLSIL.

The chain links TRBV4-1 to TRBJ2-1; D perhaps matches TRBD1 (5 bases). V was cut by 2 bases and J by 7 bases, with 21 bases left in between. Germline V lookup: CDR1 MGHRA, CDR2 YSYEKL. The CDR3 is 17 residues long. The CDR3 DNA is TGCGCCAGCAGCCAAACCCTGGCAGGGTCACCCCAAAATGAGCAGTTCTTC. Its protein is CASSQTLAGSPQNEQFF.

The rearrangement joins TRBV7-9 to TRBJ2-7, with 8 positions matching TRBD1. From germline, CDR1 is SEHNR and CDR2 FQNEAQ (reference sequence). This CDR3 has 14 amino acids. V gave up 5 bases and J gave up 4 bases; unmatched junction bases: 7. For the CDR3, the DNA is TGTGCCAGCAGCAAACCAGGGGGCACTTACGAGCAGTACTTC. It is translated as CASSKPGGTYEQYF.

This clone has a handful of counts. The CDR3 is CATSDPNQPQHF. For the CDR3, the DNA is TGTGCCACCAGTGACCCGAATCAGCCCCAGCATTTT. This chain joins TRBV24-1 and TRBJ1-5, with D hard to call. This CDR3 has 12 amino acids. V was shortened by 4 bases and J by 4 bases, with 4 bases between the two germline ends. Germline lookup yields CDR1 KGHDR and CDR2 SFDVKD.

The CDR3 spells CASSYMRTGAETQYF. The CDR3 DNA reads TGTGCCAGCAGCTATATGAGGACAGGGGCGGAGACCCAGTACTTC. The V call is TRBV7-6, the J call TRBJ2-5; 9 bases map to TRBD1. This CDR3 contains 15 residues. Germline CDR1 is SGHVS and CDR2 is FNYEAQ. V lost 4 bases and J lost 5; bases outside the gene matches: 8. The full variable domain, its missing parts supplied by reference TRBV7-6 and TRBJ2-5, is GAGVSQSPRYKVTKRGQDVALRCDPISGHVSLYWYRQALGQGPEFLTYFNYEAQQDKSGLPNDRFSAERPEGSISTLTIQRTEQRDSAMYRCASSYMRTGAETQYFGPGTRLLVL.

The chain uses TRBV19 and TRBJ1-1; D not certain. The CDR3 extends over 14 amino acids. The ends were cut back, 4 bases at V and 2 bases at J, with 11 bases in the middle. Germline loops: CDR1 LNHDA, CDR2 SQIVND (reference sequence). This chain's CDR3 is CASSSGVVNTEAFF. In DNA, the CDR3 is TGTGCCAGTAGTAGCGGGGTAGTAAACACTGAAGCTTTCTTT.

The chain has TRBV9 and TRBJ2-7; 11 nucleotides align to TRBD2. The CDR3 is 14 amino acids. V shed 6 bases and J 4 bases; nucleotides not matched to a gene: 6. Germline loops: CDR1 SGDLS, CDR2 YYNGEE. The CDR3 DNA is TGTGCCAGCACGCCCGGGACTAGCGGTTACGAGCAGTACTTC. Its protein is CASTPGTSGYEQYF.